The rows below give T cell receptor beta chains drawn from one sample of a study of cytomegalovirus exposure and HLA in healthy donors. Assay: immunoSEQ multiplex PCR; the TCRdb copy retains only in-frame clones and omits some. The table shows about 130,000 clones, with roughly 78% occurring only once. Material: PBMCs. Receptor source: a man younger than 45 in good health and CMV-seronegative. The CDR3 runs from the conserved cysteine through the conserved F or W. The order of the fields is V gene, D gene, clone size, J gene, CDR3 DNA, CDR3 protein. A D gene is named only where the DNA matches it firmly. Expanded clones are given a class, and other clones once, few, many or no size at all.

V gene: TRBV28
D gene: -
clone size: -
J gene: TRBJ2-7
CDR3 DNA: TGTGCCAGCAGTCCCCATTCAACCGGGAGATCCTACGAGCAGTACTTC
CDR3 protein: CASSPHSTGRSYEQYF

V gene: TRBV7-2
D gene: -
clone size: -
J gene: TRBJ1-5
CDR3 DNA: TGTGCCAGCAGTGGCAGGGGTGGCAATCAGCCCCAGCATTTT
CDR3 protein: CASSGRGGNQPQHF

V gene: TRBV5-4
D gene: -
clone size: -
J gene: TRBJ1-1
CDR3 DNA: TGTGCCAGCAGCTCCCAGGGGACACAGAACACTGAAGCTTTCTTT
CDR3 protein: CASSSQGTQNTEAFF

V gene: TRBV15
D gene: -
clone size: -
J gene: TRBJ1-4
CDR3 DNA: TGTGCCACCAGCGCAGAGGTGGGCAGGGGTGCAACTAATGAAAAACTGTTTTTT
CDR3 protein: CATSAEVGRGATNEKLFF

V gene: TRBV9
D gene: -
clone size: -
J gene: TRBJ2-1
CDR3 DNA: TGTGCCAGCAGCGTAGTCATGGGGGCTGGGTACAATGAGCAGTTCTTC
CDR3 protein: CASSVVMGAGYNEQFF

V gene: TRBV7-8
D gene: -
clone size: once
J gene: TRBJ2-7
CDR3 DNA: TGTGCCAGCAGCGTACGGGACACCTACGAGCAGTACTTC
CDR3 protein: CASSVRDTYEQYF

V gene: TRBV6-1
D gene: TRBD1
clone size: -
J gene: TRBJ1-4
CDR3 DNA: TGTGCCAGCATGATACAGGGGGGTAATGAAAAACTGTTTTTT
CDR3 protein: CASMIQGGNEKLFF

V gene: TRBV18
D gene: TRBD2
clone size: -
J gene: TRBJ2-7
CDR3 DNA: TGTGCCAGCTCTTTAGCGGGCGCCTACGAGCAGTACTTC
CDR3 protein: CASSLAGAYEQYF

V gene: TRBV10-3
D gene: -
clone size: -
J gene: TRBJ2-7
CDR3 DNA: TGTGCCATCAGCCCAGGGGAAAGCTCCTACGAGCAGTACTTC
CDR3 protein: CAISPGESSYEQYF

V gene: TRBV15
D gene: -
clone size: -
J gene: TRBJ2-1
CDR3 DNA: TGTGCCACCAGCGGATCTAGCGCCGCCTACAATGAGCAGTTCTTC
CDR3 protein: CATSGSSAAYNEQFF

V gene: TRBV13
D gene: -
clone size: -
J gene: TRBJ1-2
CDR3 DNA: TGTGCCAGCAACCGCCCGTCCACAGCGGCGAACTATGGCTACACCTTC
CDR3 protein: CASNRPSTAANYGYTF

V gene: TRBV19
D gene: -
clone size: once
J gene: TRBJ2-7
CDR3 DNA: TGTGCCAGTACCGACATGGGGACTGCAAAGAGGTACTTC
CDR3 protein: CASTDMGTAKRYF

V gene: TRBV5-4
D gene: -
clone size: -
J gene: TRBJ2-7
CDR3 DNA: TGTGCCAGCAGCGGGAACTATAGCGGAGGAGGGACCTACGAGCAGTACTTC
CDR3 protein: CASSGNYSGGGTYEQYF

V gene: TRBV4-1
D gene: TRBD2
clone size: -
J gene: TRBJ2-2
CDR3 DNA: TGCGCCAGCAGCCAAGCAGTAGCGCCGGCTAGCGGGAGGGTCGGGGAGCTGTTTTTT
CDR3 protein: CASSQAVAPASGRVGELFF

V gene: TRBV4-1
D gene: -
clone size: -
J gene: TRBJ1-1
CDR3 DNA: TGCGCCAGCAGCCAAGGGTTGGGGGGACCCCGGACTGAAGCTTTCTTT
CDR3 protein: CASSQGLGGPRTEAFF

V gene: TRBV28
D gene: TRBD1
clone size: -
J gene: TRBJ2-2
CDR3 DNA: TGTGCCAGCAGATCTTACAGGGGAACCGGGGAGCTGTTTTTT
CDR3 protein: CASRSYRGTGELFF

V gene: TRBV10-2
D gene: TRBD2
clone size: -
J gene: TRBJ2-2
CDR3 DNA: TGCGCCAGCAGTGAGTCCTGGCTAGCGGGCGGCGGGGAGCTGTTTTTT
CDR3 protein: CASSESWLAGGGELFF

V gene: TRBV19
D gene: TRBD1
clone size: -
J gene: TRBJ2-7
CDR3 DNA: TGTGCCAGTAGTACCCTCAGGGGGCAAGTCTACGAGCAGTACTTC
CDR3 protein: CASSTLRGQVYEQYF

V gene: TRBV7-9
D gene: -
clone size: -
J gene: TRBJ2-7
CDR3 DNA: TGTGCCAGCAGCTTAGCGGGGCAGGGGTTGGATCAGTACTTC
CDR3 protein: CASSLAGQGLDQYF

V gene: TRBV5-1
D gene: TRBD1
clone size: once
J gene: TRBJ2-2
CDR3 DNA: TGCGCCAGCAGGGGACAGACGAACACCGGGGAGCTGTTTTTT
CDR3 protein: CASRGQTNTGELFF

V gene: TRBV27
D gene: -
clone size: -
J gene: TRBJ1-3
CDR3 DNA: TGTGCCAGCAGTTTAGCCGGTTCTGGAAACACCATATATTTT
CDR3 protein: CASSLAGSGNTIYF

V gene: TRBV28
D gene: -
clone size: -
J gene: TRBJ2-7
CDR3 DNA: TGTGCCAGCAGCCCCGGACAGTCCTACGAGCAGTACTTC
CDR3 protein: CASSPGQSYEQYF

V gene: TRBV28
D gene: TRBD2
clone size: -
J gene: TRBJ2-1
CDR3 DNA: TGTGCCAGCAGGGGACTAGCGGGAGGGGGATACAATGAGCAGTTCTTC
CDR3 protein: CASRGLAGGGYNEQFF

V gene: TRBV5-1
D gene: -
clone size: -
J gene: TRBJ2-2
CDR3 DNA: TGCGCCAGCAGCTTGGAGAGGAACACCGGGGAGCTGTTTTTT
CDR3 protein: CASSLERNTGELFF

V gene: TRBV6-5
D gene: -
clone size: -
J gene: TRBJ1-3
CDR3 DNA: TGTGCCAGCAGTCTCTACGGGGGCTCTGGAAACACCATATATTTT
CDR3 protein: CASSLYGGSGNTIYF

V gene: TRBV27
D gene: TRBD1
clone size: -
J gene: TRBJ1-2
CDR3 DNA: TGTGCCAGCAGCCAGGAGGGACAGAGCTCCCGGGGCTACACCTTC
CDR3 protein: CASSQEGQSSRGYTF

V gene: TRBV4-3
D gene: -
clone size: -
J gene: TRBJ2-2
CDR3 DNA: TGCGCCAGCAGCCAAGATTCGACTTTGAACACCGGGGAGCTGTTTTTT
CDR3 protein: CASSQDSTLNTGELFF

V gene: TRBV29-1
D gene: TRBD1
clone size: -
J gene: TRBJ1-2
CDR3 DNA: TGCAGCGCAGGGACAGGGGCTGCCTATGGCTACACCTTC
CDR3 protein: CSAGTGAAYGYTF